The TCR beta chain under discussion was sequenced for a study of blood T cell repertoires in COVID-19. Background on the study: Collection of acute and convalescent COVID-19 samples took place in the United States, Italy and Spain. T cells, B-cell-depleted T cells, or PBMCs supplied cDNA or gDNA.

After removal of 2 bases from V and 3 bases from J, the junction contained 4 bases not matched to a gene. Germline loops: CDR1 SGHNT, CDR2 YYREEE (reference sequence). CDR3 length equals 14 residues. Under the authors' procedure: Nucleated cell number was recorded as an estimate derived from reference gene primer amplification. The protocol was immunoSEQ multiplex PCR, while the TCRdb copy is restricted to in-frame clones and leaves out a portion. V, J and clone size are taken as reported in that table, and D and trimming were inferred from the DNA itself. The table records some 260,000 clones, around 90% of them present only once.

The chain uses TRBV5-4 and TRBJ1-2; 7 bases agree with TRBD1. Sequenced: peripheral blood. The sequence derives from a woman aged 30 to 39 with acute or convalescent COVID-19. The CDR3, as DNA: TGTGCCAGCAGCTTCGGCAGGGGGGACTATGGCTACACCTTC. This translates into CASSFGRGDYGYTF.